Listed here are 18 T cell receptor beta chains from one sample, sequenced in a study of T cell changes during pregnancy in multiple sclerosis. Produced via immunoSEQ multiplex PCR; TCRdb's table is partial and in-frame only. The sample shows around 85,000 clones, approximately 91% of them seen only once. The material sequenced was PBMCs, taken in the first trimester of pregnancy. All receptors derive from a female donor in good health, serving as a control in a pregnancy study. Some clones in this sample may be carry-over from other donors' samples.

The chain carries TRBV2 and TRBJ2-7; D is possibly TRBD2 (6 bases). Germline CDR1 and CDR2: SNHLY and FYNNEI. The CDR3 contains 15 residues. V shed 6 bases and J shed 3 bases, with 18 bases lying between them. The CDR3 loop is CASRPQGEEDYEQYF. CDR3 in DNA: TGTGCCAGCAGACCCCAAGGGGAGGAAGACTACGAGCAGTACTTC.

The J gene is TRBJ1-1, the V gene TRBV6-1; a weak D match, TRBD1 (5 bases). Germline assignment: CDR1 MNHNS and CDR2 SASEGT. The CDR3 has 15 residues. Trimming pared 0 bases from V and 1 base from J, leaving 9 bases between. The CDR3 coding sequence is TGTGCCAGCAGTGAAGCCGGGACTGGGAACACTGAAGCTTTCTTT. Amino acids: CASSEAGTGNTEAFF.

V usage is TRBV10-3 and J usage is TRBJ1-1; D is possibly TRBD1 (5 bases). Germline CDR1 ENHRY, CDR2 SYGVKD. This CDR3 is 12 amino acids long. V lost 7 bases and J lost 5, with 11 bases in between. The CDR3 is CAITQGETEAFF. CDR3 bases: TGTGCCATCACCCAGGGCGAGACTGAAGCTTTCTTT.

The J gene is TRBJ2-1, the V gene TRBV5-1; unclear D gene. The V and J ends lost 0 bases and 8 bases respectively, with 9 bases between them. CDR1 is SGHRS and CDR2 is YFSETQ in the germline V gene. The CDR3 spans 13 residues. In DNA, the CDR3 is TGCGCCAGCAGCTTGGGACAATATGATGAGCAGTTCTTC. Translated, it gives CASSLGQYDEQFF. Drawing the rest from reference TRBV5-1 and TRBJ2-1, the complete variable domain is KAGVTQTPRYLIKTRGQQVTLSCSPISGHRSVSWYQQTPGQGLQFLFEYFSETQRNKGNFPGRFSGRQFSNSRSEMNVSTLELGDSALYLCASSLGQYDEQFFGPGTRLTVL.

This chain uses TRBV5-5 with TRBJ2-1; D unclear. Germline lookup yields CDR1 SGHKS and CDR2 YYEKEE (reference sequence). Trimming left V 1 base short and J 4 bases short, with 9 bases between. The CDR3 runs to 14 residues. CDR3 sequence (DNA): TGTGCCAGCAGCTTGACAGATAGTTACAATGAGCAGTTCTTC. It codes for CASSLTDSYNEQFF.

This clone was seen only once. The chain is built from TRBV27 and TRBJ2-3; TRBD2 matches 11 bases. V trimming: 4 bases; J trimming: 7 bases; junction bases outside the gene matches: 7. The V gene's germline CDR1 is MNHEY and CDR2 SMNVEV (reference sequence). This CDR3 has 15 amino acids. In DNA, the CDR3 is TGTGCCAGCAGTTCTAGCGGGAGGAGCGGGTATACGCAGTATTTT. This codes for CASSSSGRSGYTQYF.

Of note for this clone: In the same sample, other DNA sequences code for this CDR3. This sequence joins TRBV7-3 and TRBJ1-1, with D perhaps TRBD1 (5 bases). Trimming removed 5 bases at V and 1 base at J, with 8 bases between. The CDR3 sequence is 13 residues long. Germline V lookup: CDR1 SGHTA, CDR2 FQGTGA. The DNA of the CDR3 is TGTGCCAGCAGCCGCGACAGGAACACTGAAGCTTTCTTT. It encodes CASSRDRNTEAFF.

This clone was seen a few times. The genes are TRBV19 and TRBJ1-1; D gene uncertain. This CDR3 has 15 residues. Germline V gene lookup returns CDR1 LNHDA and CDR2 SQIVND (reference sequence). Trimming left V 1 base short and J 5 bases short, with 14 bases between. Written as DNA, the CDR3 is TGTGCCAGTAGTATAGGTAACACCGGAGGGACTGAAGCTTTCTTT. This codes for CASSIGNTGGTEAFF.

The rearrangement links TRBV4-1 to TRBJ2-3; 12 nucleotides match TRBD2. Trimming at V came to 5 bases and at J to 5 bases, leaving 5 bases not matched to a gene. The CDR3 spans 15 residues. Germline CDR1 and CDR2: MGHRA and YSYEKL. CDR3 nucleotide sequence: TGCGCCAGCAGCTTTACTAGCGGGGGGTTAGATACGCAGTATTTT. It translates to CASSFTSGGLDTQYF.

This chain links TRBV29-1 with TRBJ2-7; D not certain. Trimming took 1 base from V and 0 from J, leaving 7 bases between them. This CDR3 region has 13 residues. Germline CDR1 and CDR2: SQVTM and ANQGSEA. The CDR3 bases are TGCAGCGTTGAAGGTCCGAGCTCCTACGAGCAGTACTTC. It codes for CSVEGPSSYEQYF.

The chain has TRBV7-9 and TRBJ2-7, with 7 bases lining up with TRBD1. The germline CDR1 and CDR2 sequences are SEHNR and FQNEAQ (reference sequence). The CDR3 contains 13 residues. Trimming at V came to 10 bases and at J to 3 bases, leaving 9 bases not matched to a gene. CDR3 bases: TGTGCCATCTTGGGGACAGCAGACTACGAGCAGTACTTC. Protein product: CAILGTADYEQYF.

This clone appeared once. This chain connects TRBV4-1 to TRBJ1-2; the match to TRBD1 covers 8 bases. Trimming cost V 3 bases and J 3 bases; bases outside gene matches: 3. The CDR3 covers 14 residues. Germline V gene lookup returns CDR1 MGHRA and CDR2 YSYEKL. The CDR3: CASSQAQGDYGYTF. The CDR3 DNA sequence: TGCGCCAGCAGCCAGGCACAGGGGGACTATGGCTACACCTTC.

DNA for the CDR3: TGCGCCAGCAGCTCAGCGGGAGTTGACTACGAGCAGTACTTC. It codes for CASSSAGVDYEQYF. The chain couples TRBV5-1 to TRBJ2-7, with 8 bases that match TRBD2. V shed 3 bases, J shed 3 bases, and the junction held 5 bases outside the gene matches. The CDR3 sequence is 14 residues long. Germline CDR1 is SGHRS and CDR2 is YFSETQ.

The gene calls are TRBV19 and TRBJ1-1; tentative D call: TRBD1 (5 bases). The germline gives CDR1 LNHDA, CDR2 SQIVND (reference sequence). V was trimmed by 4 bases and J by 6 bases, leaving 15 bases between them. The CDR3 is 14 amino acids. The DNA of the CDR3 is TGTGCCAGTAGTACATTCCAGGGTACCCCTGAAGCTTTCTTT. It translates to CASSTFQGTPEAFF.

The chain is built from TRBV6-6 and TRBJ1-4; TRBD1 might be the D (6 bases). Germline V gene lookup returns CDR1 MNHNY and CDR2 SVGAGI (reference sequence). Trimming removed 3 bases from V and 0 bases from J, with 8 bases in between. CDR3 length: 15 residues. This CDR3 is CASSYEGATNEKLFF. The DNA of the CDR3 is TGTGCCAGCAGTTATGAGGGGGCAACTAATGAAAAACTGTTTTTT.

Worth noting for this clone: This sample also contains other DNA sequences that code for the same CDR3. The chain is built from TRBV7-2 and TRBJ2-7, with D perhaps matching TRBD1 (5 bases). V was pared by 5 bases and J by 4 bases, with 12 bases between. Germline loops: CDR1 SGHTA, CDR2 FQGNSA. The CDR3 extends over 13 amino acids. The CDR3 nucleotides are TGTGCCAGCAGCCGGACAAGCCTTTACGAGCAGTACTTC. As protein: CASSRTSLYEQYF.

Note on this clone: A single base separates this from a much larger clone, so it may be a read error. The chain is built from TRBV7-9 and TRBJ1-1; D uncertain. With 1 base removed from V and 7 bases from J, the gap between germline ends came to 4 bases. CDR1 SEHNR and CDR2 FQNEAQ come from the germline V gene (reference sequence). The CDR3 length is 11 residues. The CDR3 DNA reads TGTGCCAGCAGCTTAGACGGTGAAGCTTTCTTT. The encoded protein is CASSLDGEAFF.

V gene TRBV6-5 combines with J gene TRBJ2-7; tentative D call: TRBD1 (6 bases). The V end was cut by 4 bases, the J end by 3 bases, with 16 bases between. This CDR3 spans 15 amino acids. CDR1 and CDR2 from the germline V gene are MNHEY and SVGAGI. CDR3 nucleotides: TGTGCCAGCAGTTCGGCTGGACAGTCGAACTACGAGCAGTACTTC. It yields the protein CASSSAGQSNYEQYF.